A selection of T cell receptor beta chains follows, all from one sample in a study of T cell responses to AZD1222 COVID-19 vaccine. The table came from immunoSEQ multiplex PCR; TCRdb's copy has only in-frame clones and leaves some out. The repertoire includes approximately 130,000 clones, around 80% of them detected once, and around a quarter sits in the top ten. Sample: peripheral blood, taken 28 days after the second AZD1222 dose. The receptors derive from an adult who received the AZD1222 COVID-19 vaccine. Both conserved end residues are part of each CDR3. Rows may omit the clone size; those that give it use once, few, many or a size class.

v_gene	j_gene	abundance	CDR3aa
TRBV4-1	TRBJ1-1	many	CASSSTGGITEAFF
TRBV2	TRBJ1-5	-	CASSQLRNQPQHF
TRBV18	TRBJ1-1	few	CASSQGAPGYVAFF
TRBV27	TRBJ2-7	-	CASSNLDRSHEQYF
TRBV3-1/TRBV3-2	TRBJ2-6	-	CASPLDRANVLTF
TRBV11-2	TRBJ2-5	-	CASSLTLSREETQYF
TRBV5-4	TRBJ2-3	-	CASSPQTGIMTDTQYF
TRBV6-5	TRBJ1-1	few	CASRRVGMNTEAFF
TRBV6-5	TRBJ1-2	-	CASRGTYGYTF
TRBV6-9	TRBJ2-1	-	CASSYSCFSYNEQFF
TRBV7-9	TRBJ1-3	-	CATRASGNTIYF
TRBV11-2	TRBJ2-7	-	CASSHSRAGRDYEQYF
TRBV10-3	TRBJ2-2	few	CAISELRDTGELFF
TRBV28	TRBJ2-7	few	CASSRPRGNSYEQYF
TRBV10-3	TRBJ2-5	-	CAIRGDSENIYF
TRBV18	TRBJ1-1	-	CASSPQGGTEAFF
TRBV24-1	TRBJ2-1	-	CATSDPNLGIFNEQFF
TRBV27	TRBJ1-1	-	CASSFGLGTEAFF
TRBV12-3/TRBV12-4	TRBJ2-5	-	CAIRAAPGETQYF
TRBV7-2	TRBJ1-5	few	CASSLGPDLEPQHF